This T cell receptor beta chain originates from a study of CD8 T cells in Susac syndrome (dated by TCRdb to between 2018 and 2021). About the study as a whole: Of the Susac syndrome patients who were sequenced, about six had clinically active disease and roughly eight were in clinical remission. At the time of blood withdrawal, Susac syndrome patients were either therapy-naive, taking corticosteroids (with some also receiving IVIg), or on IVIg alone. Whether CD8+ T cell activation and differentiation in Susac syndrome was antigen driven was tested using repertoire sequencing. CD8+ T cell repertoire clonality was compared between over 9 healthy donors, some 14 Susac syndrome patients and approximately 16 multiple sclerosis patients. Study-wide conclusions, independent of this receptor: CD8+ repertoires in Susac syndrome showed clonal expansion, which was highest in CD8+ TEMRA cells and was greater in clinically active patients than in remitting patients. In the total CD8+ and CD8+ TEMRA repertoires, 15 to 20 and five Susac-specific public clones, respectively, were identified. The number of individuals in the TCR sequencing and HLA analysis was acknowledged as relatively small.

RNA was extracted with the RNeasy kit and about 0.5 to 1 ug was reverse transcribed using random hexamers. TCR beta CDR3 regions were amplified with the immunoSEQ multiplex PCR assay covering 54 Vbeta and 13 Jbeta segments. To correct PCR amplification bias, a synthetic template baseline was used for both primer optimization and computational correction. Under the source paper's analysis protocol: Reads were annotated to V, D and J genes according to IMGT and were analyzed with immunoSEQ Analyzer, with only productive sequences retained. Clonality was computed as one minus Shannon entropy normalized by log2 of the number of productive unique sequences. For each patient and control, public and private clones were evaluated among the 100 most prevalent clones. A clone was defined as Susac-specific if it was absent from the healthy and MS cohorts, from about 1,100 published viral clones and from other ImmuneACCESS disease sequences. Through fastp at Q25 and MiXCR, TCRdb rebuilt clones from the public reads, retaining in-frame beta chains. Each entry merges the rows of one CDR3 protein and shows their most common DNA and genes. None of the V and J calls come from the authors' own analysis; TCRdb made them. Here the sample has some 130,000 distinct CDR3 sequences; just under 95% occur a single time. The ten top clones hold about 0.18% of the sample.

With regard to this clonotype: The antigen this receptor binds is unknown. The record has no base qualities; no much larger clone is one base away.

High-throughput TCR beta sequencing profiled peripheral blood CD8+ and CD4+ T cells from healthy donors, Susac syndrome patients and multiple sclerosis patients. Recently defined diagnostic criteria for definite or probable disease were met by the Susac syndrome patients. Bulk CD8+ and CD4+ T cells were purified by magnetic negative isolation, while CD8+ TEMRA cells were enriched using FACS. Blood was collected in EDTA tubes and processed within 24 hours, with PBMCs isolated through density gradient centrifugation. PBMCs destined for TCR sequencing were cryopreserved in liquid nitrogen and later thawed in a 37 °C water bath. The sorted or isolated CD4+, CD8+ and CD8+ TEMRA cells had a purity of 90% or higher. This TCR was recovered from a human donor with Susac syndrome. Input material: CD8+ T cells from PBMCs.

The DNA is TGCAGCGTTGAGGAATCCCCTGTAAATGGCTACACCTTC. Translation gives CSVEESPVNGYTF. The chain is encoded by TRBV29-1 joined to TRBJ1-2, with the D gene uncertain. Taken from cysteine to phenylalanine, the CDR3 has 13 residues. Of all the DNA, just the CDR3 is kept, 39 bases in frame from base 1. Based on the germline V gene, the CDR1 and CDR2 sequences are SQVTM and ANQGSEA. The V end loses 3 bases and the J end loses 6 bases, and a stretch of 14 bases separates them.